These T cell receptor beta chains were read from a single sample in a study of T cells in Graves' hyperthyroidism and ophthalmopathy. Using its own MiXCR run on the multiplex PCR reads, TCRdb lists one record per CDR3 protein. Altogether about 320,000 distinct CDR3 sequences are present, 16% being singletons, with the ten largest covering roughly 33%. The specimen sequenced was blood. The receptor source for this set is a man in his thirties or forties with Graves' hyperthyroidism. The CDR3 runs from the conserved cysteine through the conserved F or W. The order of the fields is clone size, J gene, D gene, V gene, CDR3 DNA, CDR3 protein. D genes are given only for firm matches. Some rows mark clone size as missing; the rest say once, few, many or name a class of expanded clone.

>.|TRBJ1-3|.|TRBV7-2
TGTGCCAGCAGCTTAACGCAGGCGACTGGAAACACCATATATTTT
CASSLTQATGNTIYF
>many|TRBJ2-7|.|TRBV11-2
TGTGCCAGCAGCGCCCGGTCGGGTGGGCACGAGCAGTACTTC
CASSARSGGHEQYF
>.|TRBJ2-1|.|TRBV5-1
TGCGCCAGCAGCTTGTCCCCTGGAGGGGGCTACAATGAGCAGTTCTTC
CASSLSPGGGYNEQFF
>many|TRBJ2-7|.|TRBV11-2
TGTGCCAGCAGCTTAGGACAGCATTCCTACGAGCAGTACTTC
CASSLGQHSYEQYF
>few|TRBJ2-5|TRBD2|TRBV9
TGTGCCAGCAGCGTAGGGCCTAGCGGGAGGGCCGAGGAGACCCAGTACTTC
CASSVGPSGRAEETQYF
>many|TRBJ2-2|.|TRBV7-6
TGTGCCAGCAGCTCCGCATCTCAGGGCAGGACCGGGGAGCTGTTTTTT
CASSSASQGRTGELFF
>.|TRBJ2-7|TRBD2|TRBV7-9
TGTGCCAGCAGTTTAGGACTAGCGGGAGGGCCGGAGCAGTACTTC
CASSLGLAGGPEQYF
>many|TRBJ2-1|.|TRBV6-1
TGTGCCAGCAGTGTCCCAGACAGAGCCTACAATGAGCAGTTCTTC
CASSVPDRAYNEQFF
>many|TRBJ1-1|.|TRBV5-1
TGCGCCAGCAGCTTGGGGGGGGGAGTAGAAGCTTTCTTT
CASSLGGGVEAFF
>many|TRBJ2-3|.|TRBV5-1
TGCGCCAGCAGCGATACTCTAGAAGCCACTAGCACAGATACGCAGTATTTT
CASSDTLEATSTDTQYF
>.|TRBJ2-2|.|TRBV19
TGTGCCAGTCGACACGGGGGGAACACCGGGGAGCTGTTTTTT
CASRHGGNTGELFF
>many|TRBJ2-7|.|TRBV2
TGTGCCAGCACTAAGGAATACGGGTCGGACGAGCAGTACTTC
CASTKEYGSDEQYF
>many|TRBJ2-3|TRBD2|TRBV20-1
TGCAGTGAACTAGCGAGAGATACGCAGTATTTT
CSELARDTQYF
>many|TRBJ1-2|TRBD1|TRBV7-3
TGTGCCAGCAGCCCAGTGAGGGGACAGGGGCCCTATGGCTACACCTTC
CASSPVRGQGPYGYTF
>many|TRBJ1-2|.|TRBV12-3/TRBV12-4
TGTGCCAGCAGTTTAAGGCTTCCACCCTATGGCTACACCTTC
CASSLRLPPYGYTF
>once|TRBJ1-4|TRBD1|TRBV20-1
TGCAGTGCTAGAGAGAAGACAGGGGCAGGAGAAAAACTGTTTTTT
CSAREKTGAGEKLFF
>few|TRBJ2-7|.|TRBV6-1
.
CASSSSQAGAFYEQYF
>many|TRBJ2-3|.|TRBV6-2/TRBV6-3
TGTGCCAGCAGTTACTCATCTGGATCAGATACGCAGTATTTT
CASSYSSGSDTQYF
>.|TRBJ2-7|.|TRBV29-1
TGCAGCGTTAGGACAGACTCCTACGAGCAGTACTTC
CSVRTDSYEQYF
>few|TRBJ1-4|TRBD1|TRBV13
TGTGCCAGCAGCTGGAGAGGGGGCTACGACAATGAAAAACTGTTTTTT
CASSWRGGYDNEKLFF
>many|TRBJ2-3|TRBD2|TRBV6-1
TGTGCCAGCAGTGAAGCTATGACTAGCGGATATACGCAGTATTTT
CASSEAMTSGYTQYF
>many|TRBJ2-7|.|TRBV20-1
TGCAGTGCTAGTCCAATGAGGGGGAGAGAGTACGAGCAGTACTTC
CSASPMRGREYEQYF
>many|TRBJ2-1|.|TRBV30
TGTGCCTGGAGTAGGTCCGCGGAGAATGAGCAGTTCTTC
CAWSRSAENEQFF
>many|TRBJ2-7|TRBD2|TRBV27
TGTGCCAGCAGTTTATCTGCGGGAGGTTACGAGCAGTACTTC
CASSLSAGGYEQYF
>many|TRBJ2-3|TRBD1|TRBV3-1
TGTGCCAGCAGCCAAGATCTGGACAGGGGGGGGACGCAGTATTTT
CASSQDLDRGGTQYF
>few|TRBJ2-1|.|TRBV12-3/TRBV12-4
TGTGCCAGCAGTTCCCTCTGGGGGGCGTCCTACAATGAGCAGTTCTTC
CASSSLWGASYNEQFF
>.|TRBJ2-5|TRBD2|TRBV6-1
TGTGCCAGCAGACAGAGACTAGCGGGGGACCAAGAGACCCAGTACTTC
CASRQRLAGDQETQYF
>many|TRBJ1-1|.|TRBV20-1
TGCAGTGCTAGAGGCCCGGGGCCGGGAGAAGCTTTCTTT
CSARGPGPGEAFF
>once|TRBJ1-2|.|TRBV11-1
TGTGCCAGCAGCGGCGGGCCTGACTATGGCTACACCTTC
CASSGGPDYGYTF
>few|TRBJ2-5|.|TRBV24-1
TGTGCCACCAGCTATGGGGGCGTAGAAGAGACCCAGTACTTC
CATSYGGVEETQYF
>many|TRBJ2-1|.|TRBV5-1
TGCGCCAGCGGGGGGAATGAGCAGTTCTTC
CASGGNEQFF
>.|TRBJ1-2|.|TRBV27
TGTGCCAGCAGTTTAAAGGGGAGCTATGGCTACACCTTC
CASSLKGSYGYTF